Included here is one T cell receptor (beta chain) sequence, with context. Its target is not known. The sample has other DNA sequences that encode this CDR3 too. Sequencing used immunoSEQ multiplex PCR; TCRdb keeps in-frame clones, though not all of them. The table has roughly 1.4 million clones, approximately 98.5% seen once. Healthy HIV-negative adults without recent acute infections or vaccinations served as donors. Trimming stripped 6 bases from V and 3 bases from J, with 4 bases between. CDR3 size: 11 residues. Germline CDR1 and CDR2: MDHEN and SYDVKM. The data were obtained in a study of shared clonotypes between healthy human individuals. Overall study results and limits: Among the subsets, naive ones generally showed larger estimated richness than memory ones.

The sequenced material came from naive CD4+ T cells sorted from blood. Described subset: CD45RA+ positively selected. This TCR was recovered from a man between 25 and 39 years old in good health. The rearrangement joins TRBV28 to TRBJ2-3; D is undetermined. The CDR3 reads CASRVTDTQYF. Here the CDR3 DNA reads TGTGCCAGCAGAGTGACAGATACGCAGTATTTT.